A selection of T cell receptor beta chains follows, all from one sample in a study of shared clonotypes between healthy human individuals. Clones were sequenced by immunoSEQ multiplex PCR, and TCRdb holds only the in-frame ones, with some missing. Of millions of clones in the sample, 85% to 95% were seen once. The material sequenced was naive CD4+ T cells from PBMCs. The receptors derive from a man aged 18 to 35 in good health. Some clones in this sample may be carry-over from other donors' samples. The CDR3 runs from the conserved cysteine through the conserved F or W. The D gene is left open where the match is weak. Size is omitted from some rows. Given values are once, few, many or a class for expanded clones.

CDR3: CASSLAPGRLFF
DNA: TGTGCCAGCAGCTTAGCCCCAGGCCGTCTGTTTTTT
J: TRBJ1-4
D: .
size: few
V: TRBV11-2

CDR3: CASSEGWGRGSSTDTQYF
DNA: TGTGCCAGCAGTGAGGGATGGGGCAGGGGGAGTAGCACAGATACGCAGTATTTT
J: TRBJ2-3
D: TRBD1
size: .
V: TRBV2

CDR3: CASSPGRFYSYGYTF
DNA: TGTGCCAGCTCCCCGGGGCGCTTCTACTCCTATGGCTACACCTTC
J: TRBJ1-2
D: .
size: .
V: TRBV18

CDR3: CASSLRRGPLGEKLFF
DNA: TGTGCCAGCAGCTTACGACGGGGACCTTTGGGCGAAAAACTGTTTTTT
J: TRBJ1-4
D: .
size: .
V: TRBV7-9

CDR3: CASSLGPSSGANVLTF
DNA: TGCGCCAGCAGCTTAGGCCCCAGCTCTGGGGCCAACGTCCTGACTTTC
J: TRBJ2-6
D: .
size: .
V: TRBV5-1

CDR3: CASSWAPGEETQYF
DNA: TGCGCCAGCAGCTGGGCACCAGGGGAGGAGACCCAGTACTTC
J: TRBJ2-5
D: .
size: .
V: TRBV5-1

CDR3: CASSEAAGLNYEQYF
DNA: TGTGCCAGCAGTGAAGCGGCAGGATTGAATTACGAGCAGTACTTC
J: TRBJ2-7
D: .
size: .
V: TRBV6-1

CDR3: CASSSMTGTGNTIYF
DNA: TGTGCCAGCAGCTCAATGACAGGGACTGGAAACACCATATATTTT
J: TRBJ1-3
D: TRBD1
size: .
V: TRBV11-3

CDR3: CASSLRAGYNEQFF
DNA: TGTGCCAGCAGCTTGAGGGCGGGGTACAATGAGCAGTTCTTC
J: TRBJ2-1
D: .
size: .
V: TRBV5-6

CDR3: CATSGGFGTEAFF
DNA: TGTGCCACCAGCGGGGGTTTTGGCACTGAAGCTTTCTTT
J: TRBJ1-1
D: .
size: few
V: TRBV15

CDR3: CASSLRGEKLFF
DNA: TGTGCCAGCAGCCTCCGGGGGGAAAAACTGTTTTTT
J: TRBJ1-4
D: .
size: .
V: TRBV5-6

CDR3: CASRKRGGTEAFF
DNA: TGTGCCAGCAGAAAGAGGGGAGGGACTGAAGCTTTCTTT
J: TRBJ1-1
D: .
size: .
V: TRBV2

CDR3: CASSQDWGIATEAFF
DNA: TGTGCCAGCAGCCAAGATTGGGGAATAGCCACTGAAGCTTTCTTT
J: TRBJ1-1
D: .
size: once
V: TRBV14

CDR3: CASSASFEQYF
DNA: TGTGCCAGCAGTGCCTCGTTCGAGCAGTACTTC
J: TRBJ2-7
D: .
size: .
V: TRBV25-1

CDR3: CAWRLRQDEQYF
DNA: TGTGCCTGGAGACTCAGACAGGACGAGCAGTACTTC
J: TRBJ2-7
D: .
size: .
V: TRBV30

CDR3: CASSPTTGAGNTIYF
DNA: TGTGCCAGCTCACCAACGACAGGGGCTGGAAACACCATATATTTT
J: TRBJ1-3
D: TRBD1
size: .
V: TRBV18

CDR3: CASSRAGGWELFF
DNA: TGCGCCAGCAGCAGGGCGGGAGGCTGGGAGCTGTTTTTT
J: TRBJ2-2
D: TRBD2
size: .
V: TRBV4-1

CDR3: CASSWGPLDEQFF
DNA: TGTGCCAGCAGCTGGGGACCCCTTGATGAGCAGTTCTTC
J: TRBJ2-1
D: .
size: .
V: TRBV5-6

CDR3: CASSLRDGGGGNIQYF
DNA: TGTGCCAGCAGCTTAAGGGACGGAGGGGGTGGAAACATTCAGTACTTC
J: TRBJ2-4
D: .
size: .
V: TRBV7-9

CDR3: CASTLNWANTGELFF
DNA: TGTGCCAGCACTCTAAACTGGGCGAACACCGGGGAGCTGTTTTTT
J: TRBJ2-2
D: .
size: .
V: TRBV28

CDR3: CASSWEGTGNTIYF
DNA: TGTGCCAGCAGCTGGGAGGGAACTGGAAACACCATATATTTT
J: TRBJ1-3
D: .
size: .
V: TRBV9

CDR3: CASSSYFGQGYEQYF
DNA: TGCGCCAGCAGCTCGTACTTCGGACAGGGCTACGAGCAGTACTTC
J: TRBJ2-7
D: TRBD1
size: .
V: TRBV5-1

CDR3: CASSRTSGRPRDEQYF
DNA: TGTGCCAGCAGCCGGACTAGCGGGAGGCCAAGGGACGAGCAGTACTTC
J: TRBJ2-7
D: TRBD2
size: .
V: TRBV7-8

CDR3: CATSRALTGFGNTGELFF
DNA: TGTGCCACCAGCAGAGCCCTGACAGGGTTCGGGAACACCGGGGAGCTGTTTTTT
J: TRBJ2-2
D: TRBD1
size: .
V: TRBV15

CDR3: CASSRLRDSSQPQHF
DNA: TGTGCCAGCAGCCGGCTACGGGACAGTAGTCAGCCCCAGCATTTT
J: TRBJ1-5
D: TRBD1
size: .
V: TRBV5-6

CDR3: CASSEGVTGTGEQFF
DNA: TGTGCCAGCAGTGAAGGGGTGACAGGGACGGGTGAGCAGTTCTTC
J: TRBJ2-1
D: TRBD1
size: .
V: TRBV2

CDR3: CASSYFGGSSYEQYF
DNA: TGTGCCAGCAGTTACTTTGGGGGAAGCTCCTACGAGCAGTACTTC
J: TRBJ2-7
D: .
size: once
V: TRBV6-5

CDR3: CASSLNRGDTEAFF
DNA: TGTGCCAGCAGCTTAAACAGGGGGGACACTGAAGCTTTCTTT
J: TRBJ1-1
D: TRBD1
size: .
V: TRBV7-9

CDR3: CASSVRPDRGWTGELFF
DNA: TGTGCCAGCAGCGTGCGGCCCGACAGGGGATGGACCGGGGAGCTGTTTTTT
J: TRBJ2-2
D: TRBD1
size: .
V: TRBV9

CDR3: CASSRQGAKETQYF
DNA: TGTGCCAGTAGTCGGCAGGGGGCGAAGGAGACCCAGTACTTC
J: TRBJ2-5
D: TRBD1
size: .
V: TRBV19

CDR3: CASSLTVVSVAFF
DNA: TGCGCCAGCAGCTTAACGGTTGTTTCGGTGGCTTTCTTT
J: TRBJ1-1
D: .
size: .
V: TRBV5-1

CDR3: CAWRGFAGGRETQYF
DNA: TGTGCCTGGAGGGGGTTTGCGGGAGGGAGAGAGACCCAGTACTTC
J: TRBJ2-5
D: TRBD2
size: .
V: TRBV30

CDR3: CASSLRGVQSYGYTF
DNA: TGTGCCAGCAGCTTACGTGGCGTACAGAGCTATGGCTACACCTTC
J: TRBJ1-2
D: .
size: .
V: TRBV5-4

CDR3: CASRLDQGEQFF
DNA: TGCGCCAGCAGACTGGACCAGGGGGAGCAGTTCTTC
J: TRBJ2-1
D: .
size: .
V: TRBV5-1

CDR3: CASSPQRQGGGAGELFF
DNA: TGTGCCAGCTCACCACAACGGCAGGGCGGGGGCGCCGGGGAGCTGTTTTTT
J: TRBJ2-2
D: .
size: once
V: TRBV18

CDR3: CASSSTGKQYF
DNA: TGCGCCAGCAGCTCGACGGGAAAGCAGTACTTC
J: TRBJ2-7
D: .
size: .
V: TRBV5-1

CDR3: CATSSTQGLGQPQHF
DNA: TGTGCCACCAGCTCAACGCAGGGGTTGGGTCAGCCCCAGCATTTT
J: TRBJ1-5
D: .
size: once
V: TRBV15

CDR3: CASRGNPVYGYTF
DNA: TGTGCCAGTCGTGGGAATCCCGTTTATGGCTACACCTTC
J: TRBJ1-2
D: .
size: .
V: TRBV19

CDR3: CASRGRRGEETQYF
DNA: TGTGCCAGCAGGGGACGGAGAGGGGAAGAGACCCAGTACTTC
J: TRBJ2-5
D: .
size: .
V: TRBV6-5

CDR3: CASSLPPGTSTDTQYF
DNA: TGCGCCAGCAGTCTGCCCCCAGGGACCAGCACAGATACGCAGTATTTT
J: TRBJ2-3
D: .
size: .
V: TRBV4-1

CDR3: CASSLRRPSTINYGYTF
DNA: TGTGCCAGCAGCCTCCGACGGCCCAGTACTATTAACTATGGCTACACCTTC
J: TRBJ1-2
D: .
size: .
V: TRBV7-4

CDR3: CASSLVASGYNEQFF
DNA: TGTGCCAGCAGTTTAGTAGCTAGCGGATACAATGAGCAGTTCTTC
J: TRBJ2-1
D: TRBD2
size: .
V: TRBV28

CDR3: CASSQTPGMNTEAFF
DNA: TGTGCCAGCAGCCAAACTCCGGGGATGAACACTGAAGCTTTCTTT
J: TRBJ1-1
D: .
size: .
V: TRBV7-2

CDR3: CASSVLSGKRENEQFF
DNA: TGTGCCAGCAGCGTTCTTAGCGGTAAAAGGGAGAATGAGCAGTTCTTC
J: TRBJ2-1
D: .
size: .
V: TRBV9

CDR3: CASSAPDRAHTGELFF
DNA: TGTGCCAGCAGCGCCCCAGACAGGGCGCACACCGGGGAGCTGTTTTTT
J: TRBJ2-2
D: TRBD1
size: once
V: TRBV2